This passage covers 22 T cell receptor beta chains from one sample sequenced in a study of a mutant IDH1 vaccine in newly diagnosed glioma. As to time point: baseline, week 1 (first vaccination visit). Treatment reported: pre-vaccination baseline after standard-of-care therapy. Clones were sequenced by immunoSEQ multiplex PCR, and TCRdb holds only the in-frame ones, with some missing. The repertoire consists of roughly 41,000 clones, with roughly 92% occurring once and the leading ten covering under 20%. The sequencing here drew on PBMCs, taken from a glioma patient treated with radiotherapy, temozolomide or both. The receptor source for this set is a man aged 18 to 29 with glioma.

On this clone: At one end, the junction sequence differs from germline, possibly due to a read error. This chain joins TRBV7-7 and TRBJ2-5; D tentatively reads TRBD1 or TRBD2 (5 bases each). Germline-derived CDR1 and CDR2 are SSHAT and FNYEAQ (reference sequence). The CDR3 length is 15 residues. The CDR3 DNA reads TGTGCTAGCAGCTTAGCACCATGGGGGTCGGAGACCCAGTACTTC. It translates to CASSLAPWGSETQYF. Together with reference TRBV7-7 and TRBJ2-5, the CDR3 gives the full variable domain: GAGVSQSPRYKVTKRGQDVTLRCDPISSHATLYWYQQALGQGPEFLTYFNYEAQPDKSGLPSDRFSAERPEGSISTLTIQRTEQRDSAMYRCASSLAPWGSETQYFGPGTRLLVL.

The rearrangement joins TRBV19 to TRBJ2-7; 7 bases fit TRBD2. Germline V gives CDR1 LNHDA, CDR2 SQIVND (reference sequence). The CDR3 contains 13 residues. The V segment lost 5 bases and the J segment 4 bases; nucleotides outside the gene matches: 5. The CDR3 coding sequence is TGTGCCAGTAGTCTAGCGGCTCATTACGAGCAGTACTTC. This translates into CASSLAAHYEQYF.

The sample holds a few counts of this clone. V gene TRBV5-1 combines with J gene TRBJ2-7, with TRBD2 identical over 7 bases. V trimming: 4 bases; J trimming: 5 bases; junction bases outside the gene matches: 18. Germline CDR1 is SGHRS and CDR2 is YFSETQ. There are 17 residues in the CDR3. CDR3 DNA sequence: TGCGCCAGCAGCCCCGTCCTCAGTGGCGGGAGTCCCCACGAGCAGTACTTC. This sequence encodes CASSPVLSGGSPHEQYF.

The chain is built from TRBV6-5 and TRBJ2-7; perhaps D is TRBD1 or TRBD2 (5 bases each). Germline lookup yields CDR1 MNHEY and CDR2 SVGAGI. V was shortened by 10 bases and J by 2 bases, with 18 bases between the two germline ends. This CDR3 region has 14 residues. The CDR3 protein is CAILDGTVPYEQYF. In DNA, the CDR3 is TGTGCCATCCTTGACGGGACGGTCCCCTACGAGCAGTACTTC.

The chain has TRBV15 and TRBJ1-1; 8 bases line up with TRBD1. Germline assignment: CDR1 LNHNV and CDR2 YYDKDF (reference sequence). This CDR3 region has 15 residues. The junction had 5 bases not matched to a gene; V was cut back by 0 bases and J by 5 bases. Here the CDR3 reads CATSRDFYRGTEAFF. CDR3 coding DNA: TGTGCCACCAGCAGAGATTTTTACAGGGGGACTGAAGCTTTCTTT.

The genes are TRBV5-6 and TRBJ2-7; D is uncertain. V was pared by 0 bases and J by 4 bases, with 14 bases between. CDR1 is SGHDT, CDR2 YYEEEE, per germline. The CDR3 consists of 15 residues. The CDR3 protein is CASSLVVNHLYEQYF. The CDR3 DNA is TGTGCCAGCAGCTTGGTTGTGAATCACCTTTACGAGCAGTACTTC.

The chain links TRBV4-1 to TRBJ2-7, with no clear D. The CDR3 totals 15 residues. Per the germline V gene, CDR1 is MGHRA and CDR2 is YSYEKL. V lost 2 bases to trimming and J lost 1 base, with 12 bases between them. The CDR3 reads CASSQTPEGSYEQYF. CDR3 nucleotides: TGCGCCAGCAGCCAAACCCCAGAAGGATCCTACGAGCAGTACTTC.

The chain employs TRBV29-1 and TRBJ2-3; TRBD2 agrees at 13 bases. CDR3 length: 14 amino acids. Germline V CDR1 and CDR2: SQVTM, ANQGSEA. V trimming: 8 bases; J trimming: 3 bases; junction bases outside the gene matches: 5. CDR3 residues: CSTGLAGVTDTQYF. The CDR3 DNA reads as TGCAGCACTGGACTAGCGGGAGTGACAGATACGCAGTATTTT.

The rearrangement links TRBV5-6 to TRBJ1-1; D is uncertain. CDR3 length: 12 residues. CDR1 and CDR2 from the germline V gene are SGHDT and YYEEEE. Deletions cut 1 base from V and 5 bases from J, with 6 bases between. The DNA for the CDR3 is TGTGCCAGCAGCTTGACGGCTACTGAAGCTTTCTTT. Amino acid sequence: CASSLTATEAFF.

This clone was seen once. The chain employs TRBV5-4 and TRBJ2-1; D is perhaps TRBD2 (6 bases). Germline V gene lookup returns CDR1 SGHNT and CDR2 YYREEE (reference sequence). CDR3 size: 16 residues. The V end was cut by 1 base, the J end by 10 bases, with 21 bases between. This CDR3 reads CASSLSLGRGPVEQFF. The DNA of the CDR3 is TGTGCCAGCAGCTTGAGCTTGGGGCGGGGCCCTGTGGAGCAGTTCTTC.

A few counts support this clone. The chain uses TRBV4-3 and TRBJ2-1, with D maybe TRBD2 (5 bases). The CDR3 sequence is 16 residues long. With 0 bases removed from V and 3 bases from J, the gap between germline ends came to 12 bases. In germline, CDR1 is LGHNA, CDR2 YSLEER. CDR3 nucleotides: TGCGCCAGCAGCCAAGATCGGAGCGGCAACTACAATGAGCAGTTCTTC. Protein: CASSQDRSGNYNEQFF.

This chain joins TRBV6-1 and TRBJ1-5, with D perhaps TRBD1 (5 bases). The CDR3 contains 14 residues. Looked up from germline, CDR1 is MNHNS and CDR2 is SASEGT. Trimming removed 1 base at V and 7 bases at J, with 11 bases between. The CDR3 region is CASSEDFRDQPQHF. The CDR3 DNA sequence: TGTGCCAGCAGTGAAGATTTCAGGGACCAGCCCCAGCATTTT.

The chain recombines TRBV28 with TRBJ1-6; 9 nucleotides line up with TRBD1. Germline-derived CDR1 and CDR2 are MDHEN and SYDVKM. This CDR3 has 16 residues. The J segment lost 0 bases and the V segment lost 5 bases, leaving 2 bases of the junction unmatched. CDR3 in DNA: TGTGCCAGCAGTACAGGGGGCAGCTCCTATAATTCACCCCTCCACTTT. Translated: CASSTGGSSYNSPLHF. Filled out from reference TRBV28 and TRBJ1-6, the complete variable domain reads DVKVTQSSRYLVKRTGEKVFLECVQDMDHENMFWYRQDPGLGLRLIYFSYDVKMKEKGDIPEGYSVSREKKERFSLILESASTNQTSMYLCASSTGGSSYNSPLHFGNGTRLTVT.

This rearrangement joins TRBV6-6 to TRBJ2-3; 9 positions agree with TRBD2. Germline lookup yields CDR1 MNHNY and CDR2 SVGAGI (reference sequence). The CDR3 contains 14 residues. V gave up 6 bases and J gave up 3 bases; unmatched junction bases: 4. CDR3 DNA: TGTGCCAGCAGGCGGGAGGGCGGAACAGATACGCAGTATTTT. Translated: CASRREGGTDTQYF.

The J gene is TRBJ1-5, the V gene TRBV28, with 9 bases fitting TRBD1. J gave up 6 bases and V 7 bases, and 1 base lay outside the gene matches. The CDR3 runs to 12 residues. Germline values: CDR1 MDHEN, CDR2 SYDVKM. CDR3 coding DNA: TGTGCCAGCAAGGGACAGGGTCAGCCCCAGCATTTT. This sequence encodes CASKGQGQPQHF.

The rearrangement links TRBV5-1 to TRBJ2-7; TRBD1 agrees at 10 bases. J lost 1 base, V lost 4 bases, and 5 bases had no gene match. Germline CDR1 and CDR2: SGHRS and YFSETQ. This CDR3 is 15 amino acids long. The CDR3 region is CASSAGQGPSYEQYF. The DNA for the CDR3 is TGCGCCAGCAGCGCGGGACAGGGGCCTTCCTACGAGCAGTACTTC. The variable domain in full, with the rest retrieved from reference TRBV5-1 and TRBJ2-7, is KAGVTQTPRYLIKTRGQQVTLSCSPISGHRSVSWYQQTPGQGLQFLFEYFSETQRNKGNFPGRFSGRQFSNSRSEMNVSTLELGDSALYLCASSAGQGPSYEQYFGPGTRLTVT.

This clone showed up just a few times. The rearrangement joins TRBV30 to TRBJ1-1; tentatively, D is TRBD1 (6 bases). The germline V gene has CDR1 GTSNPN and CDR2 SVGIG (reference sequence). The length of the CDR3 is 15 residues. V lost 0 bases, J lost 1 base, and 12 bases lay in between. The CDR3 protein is CAWSVPGTSNTEAFF. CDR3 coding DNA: TGTGCCTGGAGTGTTCCCGGGACATCGAACACTGAAGCTTTCTTT.

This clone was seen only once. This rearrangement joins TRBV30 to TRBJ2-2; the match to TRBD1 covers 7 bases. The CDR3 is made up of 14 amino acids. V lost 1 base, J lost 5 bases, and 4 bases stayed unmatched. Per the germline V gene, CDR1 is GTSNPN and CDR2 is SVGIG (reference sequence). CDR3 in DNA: TGTGCCTGGAGTGAGGGGGCTCGGACCGGGGAGCTGTTTTTT. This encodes CAWSEGARTGELFF.

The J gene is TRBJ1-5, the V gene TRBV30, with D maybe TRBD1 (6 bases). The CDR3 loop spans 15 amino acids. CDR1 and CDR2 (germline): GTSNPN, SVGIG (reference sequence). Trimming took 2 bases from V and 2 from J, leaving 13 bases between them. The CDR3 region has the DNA TGTGCCTGGAGTCGAGGCGGGGGCGGCAATCAGCCCCAGCATTTT. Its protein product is CAWSRGGGGNQPQHF.

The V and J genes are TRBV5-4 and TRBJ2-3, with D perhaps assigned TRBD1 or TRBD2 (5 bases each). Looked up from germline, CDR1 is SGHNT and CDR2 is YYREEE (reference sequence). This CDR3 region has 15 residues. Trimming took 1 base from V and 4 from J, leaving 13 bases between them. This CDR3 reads CASSLPGTEADTQYF. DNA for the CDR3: TGTGCCAGCAGCTTGCCAGGGACCGAGGCAGATACGCAGTATTTT. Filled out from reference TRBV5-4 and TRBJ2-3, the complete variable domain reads ETGVTQSPTHLIKTRGQQVTLRCSSQSGHNTVSWYQQALGQGPQFIFQYYREEENGRGNFPPRFSGLQFPNYSSELNVNALELDDSALYLCASSLPGTEADTQYFGPGTRLTVL.

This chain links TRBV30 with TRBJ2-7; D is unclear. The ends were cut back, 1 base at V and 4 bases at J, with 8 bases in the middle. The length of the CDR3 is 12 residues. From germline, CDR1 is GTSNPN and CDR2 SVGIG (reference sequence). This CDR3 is CAWSGGRYEQYF. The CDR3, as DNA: TGTGCCTGGAGTGGTGGACGGTACGAGCAGTACTTC.

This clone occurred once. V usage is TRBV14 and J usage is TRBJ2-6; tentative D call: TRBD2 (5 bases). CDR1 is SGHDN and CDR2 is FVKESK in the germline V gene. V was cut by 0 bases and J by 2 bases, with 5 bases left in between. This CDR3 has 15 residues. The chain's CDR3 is CASSQDGTGANVLTF. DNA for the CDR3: TGTGCCAGCAGCCAAGACGGGACTGGGGCCAACGTCCTGACTTTC. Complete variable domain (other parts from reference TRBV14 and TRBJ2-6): EAGVTQFPSHSVIEKGQTVTLRCDPISGHDNLYWYRRVMGKEIKFLLHFVKESKQDESGMPNNRFLAERTGGTYSTLKVQPAELEDSGVYFCASSQDGTGANVLTFGAGSRLTVL.